A selection of T cell receptor beta chains follows, all from one sample in a study of cytotoxic CD8 clonotypes in ibrutinib-treated CLL. TCRdb's copy holds only in-frame clones and misses some; the assay was immunoSEQ multiplex PCR. The table lists about 30,000 clones, approximately 62% of them singletons, with 5.1% in the top ten. The sample consisted of PBMCs, taken before ibrutinib treatment. These receptors all come from a human donor with chronic lymphocytic leukemia. The CDR3 runs from the conserved cysteine through the conserved F or W. Each record gives: clone size, V gene, J gene, CDR3 protein. The size entry is marked missing in some rows and otherwise reads once, few, many or a size class.

NA	TRBV27	TRBJ2-2	CASSFLAGELFF
NA	TRBV6-5	TRBJ2-7	CATSQLASYEQYF
medium-sized	TRBV10-2	TRBJ1-3	CASSVASGNTIYF
NA	TRBV28	TRBJ1-2	CASSLSQGPYGYTF
few	TRBV6-1	TRBJ1-2	CASSSGMYGYTF
once	TRBV2	TRBJ1-2	CASSDPPGQPGHGYTF
NA	TRBV19	TRBJ1-1	CASSIVHEAFF
NA	TRBV10-3	TRBJ1-1	CAIRRQGSDTEAFF
NA	TRBV7-2	TRBJ2-5	CASSLARAQETQYF
NA	TRBV6-1	TRBJ2-3	CASSERAAGGQDTQYF
NA	TRBV14	TRBJ2-2	CASSQVLPPGELFF
NA	TRBV2	TRBJ2-2	CASSDARGNTGELFF
NA	TRBV6-6	TRBJ2-7	CASSSRGLAGGYEQYF
NA	TRBV11-2	TRBJ2-7	CASSLGESYEQYF
NA	TRBV2	TRBJ1-1	CASSERGSAEAFF
few	TRBV6-1	TRBJ1-5	CASSDGQLHQPQHF
NA	TRBV6-5	TRBJ2-7	CASSYSKYSGEQYF
NA	TRBV6-4	TRBJ2-1	CASSEVLADNEQFF
few	TRBV19	TRBJ2-3	CASKDRVGGGDTQYF
NA	TRBV11-1	TRBJ2-5	CASSLASGGLMAQYF
few	TRBV9	TRBJ1-1	CASSAPGIGGKDTEAFF
few	TRBV6-1	TRBJ1-2	CASRQTRAHGYGYTF
NA	TRBV6-1	TRBJ1-2	CASSLPRETYGYTF
few	TRBV7-9	TRBJ2-3	CASSQKDTQYF
once	TRBV19	TRBJ2-5	CASSIKAGLTETQYF
NA	TRBV7-9	TRBJ1-2	CASSLGGPTNYGYTF